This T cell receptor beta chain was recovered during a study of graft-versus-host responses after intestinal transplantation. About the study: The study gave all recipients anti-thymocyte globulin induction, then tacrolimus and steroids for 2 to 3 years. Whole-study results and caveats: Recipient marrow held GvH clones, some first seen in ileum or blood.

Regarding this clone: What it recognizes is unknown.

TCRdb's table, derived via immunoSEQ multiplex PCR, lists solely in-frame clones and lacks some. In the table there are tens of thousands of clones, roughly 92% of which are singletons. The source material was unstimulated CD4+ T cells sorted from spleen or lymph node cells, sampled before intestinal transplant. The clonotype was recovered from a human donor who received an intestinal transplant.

The CDR3 reads CASSEQLGGEQFF. In nucleotides, the CDR3 is TGTGCCAGCAGTGAACAACTAGGGGGTGAGCAGTTCTTC. This chain joins TRBV6-1 and TRBJ2-1; possible D gene TRBD1, 6 bases. Germline V gene lookup returns CDR1 MNHNS and CDR2 SASEGT. Trimming pared 2 bases from V and 9 bases from J, leaving 11 bases between. The CDR3 extends over 13 amino acids.